Below, 21 T cell receptor beta chains from the same sample are listed, as sequenced in a study of glioma-infiltrating T cells after dendritic cell vaccination. Clones were sequenced by immunoSEQ multiplex PCR, and TCRdb holds only the in-frame ones, with some missing. Of around 62,000 clones detected, approximately 78% appear once; the ten largest clones hold about 9%. Here the sequenced sample was blood, taken before dendritic cell vaccination. These TCRs come from a human donor with glioblastoma.

This clone was seen only once. V usage is TRBV15 and J usage is TRBJ2-1; TRBD2 agrees at 13 bases. The CDR3 runs 17 residues. Trimming at V came to 4 bases and at J to 4 bases, leaving 7 bases not matched to a gene. Germline CDR1 is LNHNV and CDR2 is YYDKDF (reference sequence). CDR3: CATSKTRLAGGYNEQFF. As DNA, the CDR3 is TGTGCCACCAGCAAAACCAGACTAGCGGGGGGATACAATGAGCAGTTCTTC.

V gene TRBV2 combines with J gene TRBJ1-1; tentative D call: TRBD1 (6 bases). CDR1 is SNHLY, CDR2 FYNNEI, per germline. V shed 2 bases and J shed 4 bases, with 11 bases lying between them. There are 14 residues in the CDR3. CDR3 protein: CASSEFQGSTEAFF. DNA for the CDR3: TGTGCCAGCAGTGAATTCCAGGGGAGCACTGAAGCTTTCTTT.

Only one count was recorded for this clone. The chain combines TRBV6-5 with TRBJ1-5; D call uncertain. This CDR3 has 16 amino acids. V gave up 0 bases and J gave up 1 base, with 10 bases separating them. Germline CDR1 is MNHEY and CDR2 is SVGAGI. The CDR3 sequence: CASSYSWSPSNQPQHF. In nucleotides, the CDR3 is TGTGCCAGCAGTTACTCTTGGAGTCCAAGCAATCAGCCCCAGCATTTT.

Only one count was recorded for this clone. The gene calls are TRBV9 and TRBJ2-3; 10 bases fit TRBD2. This CDR3 spans 16 amino acids. V gave up 0 bases and J gave up 7 bases; unmatched junction bases: 8. The germline CDR1 and CDR2 sequences are SGDLS and YYNGEE. CDR3 nucleotides: TGTGCCAGCAGCGTAGAGGCTAGCGGGGGCCGCAATACGCAGTATTTT. Its translation: CASSVEASGGRNTQYF.

The rearrangement links TRBV5-8 to TRBJ1-5; 8 nucleotides agree with TRBD1. The CDR3 runs 19 residues. Trimming cost V 2 bases and J 2 bases; bases outside gene matches: 15. Germline values: CDR1 SGHTS, CDR2 YDEGEE. CDR3 residues: CASSFFWAGGSNGNQPQHF. In nucleotides, the CDR3 is TGTGCCAGCAGCTTCTTTTGGGCAGGGGGCTCAAACGGCAATCAGCCCCAGCATTTT.

The chain links TRBV5-6 to TRBJ2-5, with 13 nucleotides matching TRBD2. Germline lookup yields CDR1 SGHDT and CDR2 YYEEEE. CDR3 length equals 17 residues. Trimming cost V 4 bases and J 2 bases; bases outside gene matches: 8. The CDR3: CASSAGTSGAVQETQYF. The DNA of the CDR3 is TGTGCCAGCAGCGCCGGGACTAGCGGGGCCGTACAAGAGACCCAGTACTTC. The entire variable domain, with the rest obtained from reference TRBV5-6 and TRBJ2-5, is as follows: DAGVTQSPTHLIKTRGQQVTLRCSPKSGHDTVSWYQQALGQGPQFIFQYYEEEERQRGNFPDRFSGHQFPNYSSELNVNALLLGDSALYLCASSAGTSGAVQETQYFGPGTRLLVL.

The chain links TRBV6-6 to TRBJ1-5; possibly TRBD1 for D (6 bases). The V gene lost 6 bases and the J gene lost 4 bases, with 16 bases spanning the gap. Germline-derived CDR1 and CDR2 are MNHNY and SVGAGI (reference sequence). CDR3 length: 15 amino acids. CDR3 sequence (DNA): TGTGCCAGCAGCCTAGGGGGGGGTGGGAATCAGCCCCAGCATTTT. Its translation is CASSLGGGGNQPQHF.

The chain recombines TRBV6-1 with TRBJ2-7; 10 bases align to TRBD1. Germline V gene sequence: CDR1 MNHNS, CDR2 SASEGT. J gave up 4 bases and V 6 bases, and 9 bases lay outside the gene matches. The CDR3 has 15 residues. Written as DNA, the CDR3 is TGTGCCAGCAGCCTAGGAGCGGGACAGGGGTACGAGCAGTACTTC. It encodes CASSLGAGQGYEQYF.

The chain joins TRBV7-2 to TRBJ2-5; 9 nucleotides agree with TRBD2. There are 14 residues in the CDR3. V was clipped by 5 bases and J by 7 bases; unmatched bases: 8. In germline, CDR1 is SGHTA, CDR2 FQGNSA. CDR3 DNA: TGTGCCAGCAGCGAGGGACTAGCTCTGGGGACCCAGTACTTC. It is translated as CASSEGLALGTQYF. The full variable domain, completed using reference TRBV7-2 and TRBJ2-5, is GAGVSQSPSNKVTEKGKDVELRCDPISGHTALYWYRQSLGQGLEFLIYFQGNSAPDKSGLPSDRFSAERTGGSVSTLTIQRTQQEDSAVYLCASSEGLALGTQYFGPGTRLLVL.

The chain recombines TRBV25-1 with TRBJ1-2; 7 nucleotides match TRBD1. This CDR3 region has 15 residues. Germline loops: CDR1 MGHDK, CDR2 SYGVNS. The ends lost 6 bases at V and 7 bases at J; junction bases unmatched: 14. As DNA, the CDR3 is TGTGCCAGCAGCCCCATGGGCGACAGGGCCCTTGGCTACACCTTC. Encoded protein: CASSPMGDRALGYTF.

CDR3 sequence reads: CASSFRGNTGELFF. The CDR3 DNA reads as TGTGCCAGCAGCTTTCGGGGGAACACCGGGGAGCTGTTTTTT. The chain couples TRBV7-9 to TRBJ2-2, with D perhaps matching TRBD2 (5 bases). V dropped 3 bases and J dropped 1 base, with 6 bases sitting between them. Germline V CDR1 and CDR2: SEHNR, FQNEAQ (reference sequence). The CDR3 runs to 14 residues.

V is TRBV5-1 and J is TRBJ2-3; unclear D gene. The CDR3 length is 14 residues. The V end was cut by 4 bases, the J end by 2 bases, with 11 bases between. The germline V gene encodes CDR1 SGHRS and CDR2 YFSETQ. The CDR3 sequence: CASSRGIPTDTQYF. CDR3 sequence (DNA): TGCGCCAGCAGCCGCGGTATCCCCACAGATACGCAGTATTTT.

On this clone: Other DNA sequences in the same sample also yield this CDR3. The rearrangement joins TRBV18 to TRBJ2-7, with TRBD1 matching over 9 bases. Losses at the gene ends were 0 bases for V and 3 bases for J; bases not matched to a gene: 3. In germline, CDR1 is KGHSH, CDR2 LQKENI. The CDR3 consists of 15 residues. Written as DNA, the CDR3 is TGTGCCAGCTCACCACCGGACAGGGGCTTCTACGAGCAGTACTTC. Its translation is CASSPPDRGFYEQYF.

This chain joins TRBV27 and TRBJ2-3, with 8 bases identical to TRBD2. V trimming: 0 bases; J trimming: 2 bases; junction bases outside the gene matches: 4. The CDR3 spans 16 residues. Germline loops: CDR1 MNHEY, CDR2 SMNVEV (reference sequence). CDR3 sequence reads: CASSLSWRGATDTQYF. The CDR3 region has the DNA TGTGCCAGCAGTTTATCGTGGCGGGGGGCCACAGATACGCAGTATTTT.

V is TRBV10-3 and J is TRBJ2-7; TRBD2 matches at 8 bases. There are 15 residues in the CDR3. Germline lookup yields CDR1 ENHRY and CDR2 SYGVKD. J lost 4 bases, V lost 3 bases, and 8 bases had no gene match. CDR3 in DNA: TGTGCCATCAGTGATGGGACTAGGAGGAGGTACGAGCAGTACTTC. Protein sequence: CAISDGTRRRYEQYF.

This chain connects TRBV7-9 to TRBJ2-2; D is possibly TRBD1 (5 bases). V was trimmed by 5 bases and J by 6 bases, leaving 13 bases between them. In germline, CDR1 is SEHNR, CDR2 FQNEAQ (reference sequence). This CDR3 has 14 amino acids. The CDR3 sequence: CASSLTTEAGELFF. The CDR3 nucleotides are TGTGCCAGCAGCCTCACGACAGAAGCCGGGGAGCTGTTTTTT.

The V and J genes are TRBV28 and TRBJ1-5; D might be TRBD1 (6 bases). The CDR3 has 13 residues. CDR1 and CDR2 (germline): MDHEN, SYDVKM. V lost 6 bases and J lost 5, with 11 bases in between. CDR3 sequence (DNA): TGTGCCAGCAGAGGGGGAGGGTATCAGCCCCAGCATTTT. Translated, it gives CASRGGGYQPQHF.

The chain has TRBV6-4 and TRBJ2-2, with 10 bases identical to TRBD1. This CDR3 has 14 amino acids. V lost 8 bases and J lost 7; bases outside the gene matches: 7. The germline gives CDR1 MRHNA, CDR2 SNTAGT. In DNA form, the CDR3 reads TGTGCCAGCGGTACCGGGACAGGGGTCGGGGAGCTGTTTTTT. As protein: CASGTGTGVGELFF.

The chain carries TRBV25-1 and TRBJ1-1; 10 bases match TRBD1. This CDR3 is 14 amino acids long. The trim removed 5 bases at V and 4 bases at J, leaving 4 bases unmatched. Per the germline V gene, CDR1 is MGHDK and CDR2 is SYGVNS. This chain's CDR3 is CASSKRTGGTEAFF. CDR3 bases: TGTGCCAGCAGTAAAAGGACAGGGGGCACTGAAGCTTTCTTT.

V and J are TRBV2 and TRBJ1-2, with 8 positions matching TRBD1. Germline CDR1 is SNHLY and CDR2 is FYNNEI. The CDR3 extends over 15 amino acids. With V trimmed by 2 bases and J by 6 bases, 8 bases remained unmatched. This chain's CDR3 is CASSEWTGREDGYTF. Here the CDR3 DNA reads TGTGCCAGCAGTGAATGGACAGGGCGAGAGGATGGCTACACCTTC. Filled out from reference TRBV2 and TRBJ1-2, the complete variable domain reads EPEVTQTPSHQVTQMGQEVILRCVPISNHLYFYWYRQILGQKVEFLVSFYNNEISEKSEIFDDQFSVERPDGSNFTLKIRSTKLEDSAMYFCASSEWTGREDGYTFGSGTRLTVV.

The rearrangement joins TRBV28 to TRBJ2-4; the D is unclear. CDR3 length equals 14 residues. V was pared by 5 bases and J by 2 bases, with 10 bases between. Germline CDR1 is MDHEN and CDR2 is SYDVKM. CDR3 nucleotides: TGTGCCAGCAGTAAGACTCAGACCAAAAACATTCAGTACTTC. It is translated as CASSKTQTKNIQYF.